What follows are 20 T cell receptor beta chains derived from one specimen sequenced in a study of CD8 T cells in ankylosing spondylitis. Via MiXCR, TCRdb re-called the 5' RACE reads, giving one row per CDR3 protein. This repertoire shows 150,000 to 200,000 distinct CDR3 sequences, 10% to 15% found once; its top ten account for more than 9.5%. Sequencing used blood, either unsorted or a sorted T cell fraction (not recorded which). The source is a female donor with ankylosing spondylitis or in good health (not recorded which).

This clonotype was seen at least ten times. The rearrangement links TRBV7-2 to TRBJ2-7; 8 bases line up with TRBD1. The V gene end was trimmed by 1 base and the J gene end by 1 base; junction bases not matched to a gene: 0. The CDR3 runs 14 residues. CDR1 is SGHTA, CDR2 FQGNSA, per germline. The CDR3 region is CASSLGTGSYEQYF. The CDR3 DNA follows: TGTGCCAGCAGCTTAGGGACAGGGTCCTACGAGCAGTACTTC.

This clonotype was recorded a few times. This CDR3 reads CASSLEGGRPEQYF. CDR3 nucleotides: TGTGCCAGCAGCTTAGAAGGCGGGAGACCCGAGCAGTACTTC. This chain links TRBV11-3 with TRBJ2-7; 7 bases map to TRBD2. Germline V gene data show CDR1 as SGHNT and CDR2 as YENEEA. The length of the CDR3 is 14 residues. With 0 bases clipped from V and 6 bases from J, the junction kept 5 bases outside the gene matches.

V usage is TRBV27 and J usage is TRBJ2-1; D perhaps matches TRBD2 (5 bases). Trimming took 4 bases from V and 6 from J, leaving 16 bases between them. This CDR3 is built from 15 residues. Per the germline V gene, CDR1 is MNHEY and CDR2 is SMNVEV (reference sequence). DNA for the CDR3: TGTGCCAGCAGTTACCCCGGTGCTGGGAGCAATGAGCAGTTCTTC. This gives the protein CASSYPGAGSNEQFF.

In this sample, this clonotype turned up many times. The chain recombines TRBV29-1 with TRBJ2-5, with D tentatively TRBD1 (5 bases). V lost 3 bases to trimming and J lost 5 bases, with 13 bases between them. Germline V gene sequence: CDR1 SQVTM, CDR2 ANQGSEA. The CDR3 length is 13 residues. The CDR3 here is CSVDEWGPETQYF. CDR3 nucleotide sequence: TGCAGCGTTGATGAGTGGGGCCCGGAGACCCAGTACTTC.

This clonotype was seen ten or more times. This chain uses TRBV12-3 or TRBV12-4 with TRBJ1-5, with 7 bases that match TRBD1. The CDR3 loop spans 15 amino acids. Germline trimming cut 6 bases from V and 4 bases from J; bases unmatched to any gene: 9. The CDR3, as DNA: TGTGCCAGCAGACCCTTTACAGGGGCGAATCAGCCCCAGCATTTT. This codes for CASRPFTGANQPQHF.

The chain has TRBV12-3 or TRBV12-4 and TRBJ1-1, with D possibly TRBD1 on 6 matching bases. Trimming removed 6 bases from V and 4 bases from J, with 24 bases in between. CDR3 length equals 17 residues. This CDR3 is CASSLRGLSQGGTEAFF. The DNA for the CDR3 is TGTGCCAGCAGCCTAAGGGGACTCTCCCAAGGGGGCACTGAAGCTTTCTTT.

There are many counts of this clonotype. The CDR3 reads CASSSDRGSTEAFF. The CDR3 DNA reads TGTGCCAGCAGCTCCGACAGGGGATCCACTGAAGCTTTCTTT. This rearrangement joins TRBV7-9 to TRBJ1-1, with 8 positions matching TRBD1. The CDR3 is made up of 14 amino acids. Germline lookup yields CDR1 SEHNR and CDR2 FQNEAQ (reference sequence). The trim removed 4 bases at V and 4 bases at J, leaving 5 bases unmatched.

This clonotype was observed many times. This CDR3 is CASMSGTRATGELFF. The CDR3 DNA is TGTGCCAGCATGAGTGGGACAAGAGCCACCGGGGAGCTGTTTTTT. The V and J genes are TRBV12-3 or TRBV12-4 and TRBJ2-2; D perhaps matches TRBD1 (6 bases). This CDR3 spans 15 amino acids. V lost 7 bases to trimming and J lost 4 bases, with 16 bases between them.

Notes on this clonotype: A read error may produce the germline difference seen at one junction end. This rearrangement joins TRBV9 to TRBJ1-1, with D tentatively TRBD1 (6 bases). CDR1 is SGDLS, CDR2 YYNGEE, per germline. The CDR3 totals 15 residues. The CDR3 region has the DNA TGTGCCCGCAGCCCTCTCGGGGGCAGTAACACTGAAGCTTTCTTT. This sequence encodes CARSPLGGSNTEAFF. Complete variable domain (other parts from reference TRBV9 and TRBJ1-1): DSGVTQTPKHLITATGQRVTLRCSPRSGDLSVYWYQQSLDQGLQFLIQYYNGEERAKGNILERFSAQQFPDLHSELNLSSLELGDSALYFCARSPLGGSNTEAFFGQGTRLTVV.

There are many counts of this clonotype. This rearrangement joins TRBV20-1 to TRBJ2-2, with D tentatively TRBD1 (7 bases). Germline V gene data show CDR1 as DFQATT and CDR2 as SNEGSKA (reference sequence). This CDR3 is built from 16 residues. Trimming cost V 4 bases and J 3 bases, with 18 bases left between them. The CDR3 DNA follows: TGCAGTGCTAAAAAACGCGGGACAGAATACACCGGGGAGCTGTTTTTT. Its protein product is CSAKKRGTEYTGELFF.

This clonotype has just a few counts. The rearrangement links TRBV20-1 to TRBJ1-2, with 8 bases identical to TRBD1. The ends lost 6 bases at V and 5 bases at J; junction bases unmatched: 11. The germline V gene encodes CDR1 DFQATT and CDR2 SNEGSKA (reference sequence). This CDR3 region has 14 residues. Written as DNA, the CDR3 is TGCAGTGCGGAACAGGGGGATCGGGGGTATGGCTACACCTTC. Its translation is CSAEQGDRGYGYTF.

This clonotype was recorded many times. The chain couples TRBV7-2 to TRBJ2-7; possible D gene TRBD2, 5 bases. The germline CDR1 and CDR2 sequences are SGHTA and FQGNSA. The CDR3 has 15 amino acids. The V end was cut by 4 bases, the J end by 0 bases, with 13 bases between. CDR3 DNA: TGTGCCAGCAGCTCCGGGGTTAGTTTCTCCTACGAGCAGTACTTC. It yields the protein CASSSGVSFSYEQYF.

The rearrangement joins TRBV5-1 to TRBJ2-7, with D possibly called TRBD1 or TRBD2 (7 bases each). The CDR3 runs to 16 residues. From germline, CDR1 is SGHRS and CDR2 YFSETQ. V lost 4 bases and J lost 3, with 20 bases in between. The CDR3 sequence: CASSPNPDREGYEQYF. The DNA of the CDR3 is TGCGCCAGCAGCCCGAACCCCGACAGGGAGGGCTACGAGCAGTACTTC.

At least ten counts were recorded for this clonotype. The CDR3 DNA is TGCGCCAGCAGCTTCTCACAAGATACGCAGTATTTT. This translates into CASSFSQDTQYF. V is TRBV5-1 and J is TRBJ2-3; D is undetermined. Germline lookup yields CDR1 SGHRS and CDR2 YFSETQ. The CDR3 covers 12 residues. The V end lost 2 bases, the J end lost 5 bases, and 6 bases lay between the germline ends.

This clonotype was observed at least ten times. This chain links TRBV27 with TRBJ2-5; 7 bases align to TRBD2. The trim removed 7 bases at V and 2 bases at J, leaving 10 bases unmatched. Germline V gene data show CDR1 as MNHEY and CDR2 as SMNVEV (reference sequence). CDR3 length: 15 residues. The CDR3 DNA is TGTGCCAGCAATAAGCGGGATGCCTTTCAAGAGACCCAGTACTTC. Protein sequence: CASNKRDAFQETQYF.

This clonotype has at least ten counts. This chain uses TRBV12-3 or TRBV12-4 with TRBJ2-7, with D unclear. The CDR3 length is 12 residues. Trimming stripped 2 bases from V and 7 bases from J, with 9 bases between. CDR3 amino acids: CASSLPRKEQYF. Written as DNA, the CDR3 is TGTGCCAGCAGTTTACCTCGGAAGGAGCAGTACTTC.

The chain employs TRBV5-1 and TRBJ2-5; TRBD2 matches at 9 bases. The CDR3 has 14 amino acids. Germline CDR1 SGHRS, CDR2 YFSETQ. V shed 6 bases and J 5 bases; nucleotides not matched to a gene: 8. CDR3 protein: CASTAAGGGETQYF. The DNA for the CDR3 is TGCGCCAGCACCGCAGCGGGAGGCGGGGAGACCCAGTACTTC.

The chain is built from TRBV18 and TRBJ2-1, with D perhaps matching TRBD1 (6 bases). This CDR3 is built from 16 residues. V shed 2 bases and J shed 1 base, with 12 bases lying between them. Per germline, CDR1 KGHSH and CDR2 LQKENI. CDR3 amino acids: CASSPSWGQSYNEQFF. The CDR3 coding sequence is TGTGCCAGCTCACCAAGTTGGGGGCAGTCCTACAATGAGCAGTTCTTC.

This clonotype was picked up many times. The chain combines TRBV20-1 with TRBJ1-2; the D is unclear. Germline V gene lookup returns CDR1 DFQATT and CDR2 SNEGSKA (reference sequence). CDR3 size: 15 residues. V was shortened by 2 bases and J by 2 bases, with 15 bases between the two germline ends. The CDR3 reads CSARSPGPWNYGYTF. The DNA for the CDR3 is TGCAGTGCTAGATCCCCGGGCCCTTGGAACTATGGCTACACCTTC.

This clonotype was observed many times. V gene TRBV11-2 combines with J gene TRBJ1-5; D perhaps matches TRBD1 (6 bases). This CDR3 comprises 14 residues. Germline V gene lookup returns CDR1 SGHAT and CDR2 FQNNGV. Trimming pared 2 bases from V and 7 bases from J, leaving 12 bases between. The CDR3 sequence: CASSLMGARQPQHF. The CDR3 bases are TGTGCCAGCAGCTTAATGGGGGCTCGGCAGCCCCAGCATTTT.